A selection of T cell receptor beta chains follows, all from one sample in a study of blood T cell repertoires in COVID-19. Some clones are missing from TCRdb's copy, which holds only in-frame ones; the method was immunoSEQ multiplex PCR. The sample has 200,000 to 250,000 clones; around 81% are singletons. Source material: peripheral blood. These receptor sequences come from a woman in her sixties with active or convalescent COVID-19. Both conserved end residues are part of each CDR3. D genes are given only for firm matches. Part of the rows lack a size; the others show once, few, many or a class for expanded clones.

abundance	j_gene	v_gene	d_gene	CDR3nt	CDR3aa
NA	TRBJ2-1	TRBV7-9	TRBD2	TGTGCCAGCAGCTTTATCGGGTTAGCGGGGGGGCATGAGCAGTTCTTC	CASSFIGLAGGHEQFF
NA	TRBJ2-2	TRBV7-8	NA	TGTGCCAGCAGCTTAGGGCAGGCCGGGGAGCTGTTTTTT	CASSLGQAGELFF
NA	TRBJ1-2	TRBV6-5	NA	TGTGCCAGCAGCATGAGACACGGGGGATACTATGGCTACACCTTC	CASSMRHGGYYGYTF
few	TRBJ1-4	TRBV7-3	NA	TGTGCCAGCAGCCCAAGCCGGGTGGAAAAACTGTTTTTT	CASSPSRVEKLFF
NA	TRBJ1-5	TRBV28	TRBD1	TGTGCCAGCAGTTTATACAGGGGTTATAGCAATCAGCCCCAGCATTTT	CASSLYRGYSNQPQHF
NA	TRBJ1-6	TRBV5-1	NA	TGCGCCAGCAGACGAAATCAACTAACTAATTCACCCCTCCACTTT	CASRRNQLTNSPLHF
NA	TRBJ2-1	TRBV4-1	TRBD2	TGCGCCAGCAGCCTGACGAGACTAGCGGGAGGGTACAATGAGCAGTTCTTC	CASSLTRLAGGYNEQFF
NA	TRBJ2-1	TRBV4-2	TRBD1	TGTGCCAGCAGCCAAGTTGACAGGGGGAATGAGCAGTTCTTC	CASSQVDRGNEQFF
NA	TRBJ2-7	TRBV11-3	NA	TGTGCCAGCACAGAGGAGGGAGCCCGGTACGAGCAGTACTTC	CASTEEGARYEQYF
NA	TRBJ2-3	TRBV6-1	NA	TGTGCCAGCAGTGAGATTTCTCAGGGGCTGGGTACGCAGTATTTT	CASSEISQGLGTQYF
NA	TRBJ1-6	TRBV28	NA	TGTGCCAGCAGTAACGACAGGTCATACTATAATTCACCCCTCCACTTT	CASSNDRSYYNSPLHF
once	TRBJ2-1	TRBV6-2/TRBV6-3	TRBD2	TGTGCCAGCAGTCCAAATCCGACTAGCGGCAACTACAATGAGCAGTTCTTC	CASSPNPTSGNYNEQFF
NA	TRBJ1-2	TRBV7-9	TRBD1	TGTGCCAGCAGCCCCTTGACAGGGGGCGACTATGGCTACACCTTC	CASSPLTGGDYGYTF
NA	TRBJ2-5	TRBV3-1/TRBV3-2	NA	TGTGCCAGCAGCCATAACAGGGTACGGGAGACCCAGTACTTC	CASSHNRVRETQYF
NA	TRBJ2-1	TRBV18	NA	TGTGCCAGCTCACCACTCCCCGCGGGGTCCGAGCAGTTCTTC	CASSPLPAGSEQFF
NA	TRBJ2-1	TRBV12-5	TRBD2	TGTGCTAGTGGCCTCCGGACTAGCGGGAGGTACAATGAGCAGTTCTTC	CASGLRTSGRYNEQFF
NA	TRBJ2-7	TRBV4-1	NA	TGCGCCAGCAGCCAAGGCTCAGTGTACCGCGAGCAGTACTTC	CASSQGSVYREQYF
NA	TRBJ2-6	TRBV28	TRBD1	TGTGCCAGCAGTCGGACAGGGTTCGGGGCCAACGTCCTGACTTTC	CASSRTGFGANVLTF
NA	TRBJ1-6	TRBV10-2	TRBD1	TGCGCCAGCAAAATATACGGACAGGGGGATAATTCACCCCTCCACTTT	CASKIYGQGDNSPLHF
NA	TRBJ1-1	TRBV29-1	TRBD1	TGCAGCGTTGAAGAGGGACAGGTTATGAACACTGAAGCTTTCTTT	CSVEEGQVMNTEAFF
NA	TRBJ2-1	TRBV29-1	NA	TGCAGCGTTGGCGGGTACTACAATGAGCAGTTCTTC	CSVGGYYNEQFF
NA	TRBJ2-3	TRBV11-2	TRBD1	TGTGCCAGCAGCTTATCTAGGGACAGGGCACTCACAGATACGCAGTATTTT	CASSLSRDRALTDTQYF
once	TRBJ2-1	TRBV7-9	TRBD2	TGTGCCAGCAGCTTGAGCGGGGGGCTGAATGAGCAGTTCTTC	CASSLSGGLNEQFF
many	TRBJ2-3	TRBV3-1/TRBV3-2	TRBD1	TGTGCCAGCAGCCAAGGGACAGGATGGTTAGATACGCAGTATTTT	CASSQGTGWLDTQYF
NA	TRBJ2-6	TRBV10-3	TRBD2	TGTGCCATCAGTGACTCGGCGGGGGGTTCTGGGGCCAACGTCCTGACTTTC	CAISDSAGGSGANVLTF
once	TRBJ2-3	TRBV7-2	TRBD2	TGTGCCAGCAGCAACCGACTAGCGGGGGGATCAGATACGCAGTATTTT	CASSNRLAGGSDTQYF
NA	TRBJ1-1	TRBV6-5	TRBD1	TGTGCCAGCACTTTCACAGGGGGGCGCACTGAAGCTTTCTTT	CASTFTGGRTEAFF
NA	TRBJ2-1	TRBV5-4	TRBD2	TGTGCCAGCAGCTTGGCGCGGGGACTAGCGGGAGGGCGCTCCTACAATGAGCAGTTCTTC	CASSLARGLAGGRSYNEQFF
NA	TRBJ2-1	TRBV19	TRBD2	TGTGCCATCGGGGGAGGGACTACGGATGAGCAGTTCTTC	CAIGGGTTDEQFF
NA	TRBJ2-2	TRBV14	TRBD2	TGTGCCAGCAGCCAGAGGCTAGCGGGCACCGGGGAGCTGTTTTTT	CASSQRLAGTGELFF
NA	TRBJ1-3	TRBV28	NA	TGTGCCAGCAGTTTAAGGGGTTCTGGAAACACCATATATTTT	CASSLRGSGNTIYF
NA	TRBJ2-7	TRBV7-8	NA	TGTGCCAGCAGCTTAAGGCAGGGCCCCTACGAGCAGTACTTC	CASSLRQGPYEQYF
NA	TRBJ2-1	TRBV29-1	NA	TGCAGCGTTGGGGGCAGTGGGTCATCCTTAGTGCGGTACAATGAGCAGTTCTTC	CSVGGSGSSLVRYNEQFF
NA	TRBJ2-1	TRBV4-1	NA	TGCGCCAGCAGCCAAGTGCTAACTCACCCCCTCAATGAGCAGTTCTTC	CASSQVLTHPLNEQFF
NA	TRBJ1-6	TRBV27	NA	TGTGCCAGCCGACAGGAACCGATTAATTCACCCCTCCACTTT	CASRQEPINSPLHF
NA	TRBJ2-3	TRBV2	TRBD2	TGTGCCAGCACTTTCGTCCTGATAGCGGGAGGTGCAGATACGCAGTATTTT	CASTFVLIAGGADTQYF
few	TRBJ2-2	TRBV9	NA	TGTGCCAGCAGCTATGCGGCTAACACCGGGGAGCTGTTTTTT	CASSYAANTGELFF
NA	TRBJ1-4	TRBV18	NA	TGTGCCAGCTCACCACAGGCGGCGACGGGGGGAGAAAAACTGTTTTTT	CASSPQAATGGEKLFF
NA	TRBJ2-5	TRBV11-1	NA	TGTGCCAGCAGCCCGAGACTGGCTGGGCGCGGGGAGACCCAGTACTTC	CASSPRLAGRGETQYF
many	TRBJ1-2	TRBV13	TRBD1	TGTGCCAGCAGCACCCGACAGGGCCACTATGGCTACACCTTC	CASSTRQGHYGYTF
NA	TRBJ2-2	TRBV4-1	NA	TGCGCCAGCAGCCAAGTCACTCGCCCAACCGGGGAGCTGTTTTTT	CASSQVTRPTGELFF
NA	TRBJ2-3	TRBV5-1	TRBD1	TGCGCCAGCAGCAGAGACAGGGGGATCACAGATACGCAGTATTTT	CASSRDRGITDTQYF
NA	TRBJ2-3	TRBV7-2	NA	TGTGCCAGCAGCTTAGACGCGGGCACAGATACGCAGTATTTT	CASSLDAGTDTQYF
NA	TRBJ2-7	TRBV27	TRBD2	TGTGCCAGCAGTCTCCACTCGAGCGGGAGAGCGTACGAGCAGTACTTC	CASSLHSSGRAYEQYF
many	TRBJ1-2	TRBV5-6	TRBD1	TGTGCCAGCGAATGGGGACAGGGGTATAACTATGGCTACACCTTC	CASEWGQGYNYGYTF
NA	TRBJ2-7	TRBV19	TRBD1	TGTGCCAGTAGTGATGACAGGGGATTACCCTACGAGCAGTACTTC	CASSDDRGLPYEQYF
NA	TRBJ1-2	TRBV2	NA	TGTGCCAGCAGTGACAGAAATTATGGCTACACCTTC	CASSDRNYGYTF
NA	TRBJ2-5	TRBV5-1	NA	TGCGCCAGCAGCTTGGATGGGCGGGCGTCAGAGGAGACCCAGTACTTC	CASSLDGRASEETQYF
NA	TRBJ2-1	TRBV13	NA	TGTGCCAGCAGCCCCAGGAGGCGCCTATTGTACAATGAGCAGTTCTTC	CASSPRRRLLYNEQFF
many	TRBJ1-6	TRBV5-4	NA	TGTGCCAGCAGCTCGGCGGGTTCACCCCTCCACTTT	CASSSAGSPLHF